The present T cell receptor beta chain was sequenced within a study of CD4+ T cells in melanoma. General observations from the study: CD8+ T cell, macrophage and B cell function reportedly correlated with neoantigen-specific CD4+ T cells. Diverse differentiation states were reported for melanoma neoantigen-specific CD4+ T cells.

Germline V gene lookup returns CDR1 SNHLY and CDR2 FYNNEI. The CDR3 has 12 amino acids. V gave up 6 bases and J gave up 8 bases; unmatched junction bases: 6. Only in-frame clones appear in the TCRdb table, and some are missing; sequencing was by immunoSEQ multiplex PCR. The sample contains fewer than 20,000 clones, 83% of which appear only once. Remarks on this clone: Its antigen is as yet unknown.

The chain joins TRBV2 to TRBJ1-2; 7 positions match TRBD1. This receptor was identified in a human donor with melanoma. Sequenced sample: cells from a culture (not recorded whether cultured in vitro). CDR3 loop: CASRIDRDGYTF. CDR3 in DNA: TGTGCCAGCAGAATCGACAGGGACGGCTACACCTTC.